This T cell receptor (beta chain) is from a study of patients and donors after allogeneic stem cell transplantation. MiXCR, run by TCRdb on the RT-PCR reads, gives a single entry per CDR3 protein. The sample lists about a million distinct CDR3 sequences, over 15% seen once, with 5.5% to 6.5% in the top ten. This CDR3 has 14 residues. The J segment lost 6 bases and the V segment lost 7 bases, leaving 4 bases of the junction unmatched. Germline V gene lookup returns CDR1 MNHEY and CDR2 SVGEGT. This clonotype was recorded a few times. This sequence joins TRBV6-2 or TRBV6-3 and TRBJ1-6, with 9 bases matching TRBD1. The receptor was derived from a human donor who was either an allogeneic HSCT recipient or a stem cell or donor lymphocyte infusion donor (not recorded which). It is not recorded whose cells these are; they may come from a transplant donor. Source material: blood, either unsorted or a sorted T cell fraction (not recorded which). The CDR3 here is CASIKDRGNSPLHF. The CDR3, as DNA: TGTGCCAGCATTAAGGACAGGGGTAATTCACCCCTCCACTTT.